This T cell receptor (beta chain) was found in a study of blood T cell repertoires in COVID-19. Looking at the study overall: Collection of acute and convalescent COVID-19 samples took place in the United States, Italy and Spain.

The V gene end was trimmed by 6 bases and the J gene end by 5 bases; junction bases not matched to a gene: 7. CDR3 length: 14 residues. Germline V gene data show CDR1 as MNHEY and CDR2 as SVGAGI. As processed by the authors: Reference gene primer amplification in the assay estimated nucleated cell counts. Sequencing used immunoSEQ multiplex PCR; TCRdb keeps in-frame clones, though not all of them. V, J and clone size reflect that table, while D and trimming were determined from the DNA. The data hold roughly 140,000 clones, with about 80% observed a single time. Input material: peripheral blood. This sequence originates from a human donor in a cohort sampled during active COVID-19. V is TRBV6-5 and J is TRBJ2-7; 10 positions agree with TRBD1. This CDR3 reads CASSLPGQGNEQYF. Written as DNA, the CDR3 is TGTGCCAGCAGCCTTCCGGGACAGGGGAACGAGCAGTACTTC.